The source of this T cell receptor beta chain is a study of OX40 agonist ivuxolimab in advanced cancers. Study outcomes and limitations: Among T cells, CD8+ cells averaged more expanded clones than CD4+ cells.

V lost 6 bases and J 9 bases, leaving 11 bases between the germline ends. Germline V lookup: CDR1 MNHEY, CDR2 SMNVEV (reference sequence). The CDR3 totals 12 residues. Details on this clone: What it recognizes is unknown.

Libraries were prepared by immunoSEQ multiplex PCR; TCRdb keeps only in-frame clonotypes and omits some of them. The sample records about 28,000 clones, 90% being singletons. The rearrangement uses TRBV27 and TRBJ2-2, with a weak D call TRBD2 (5 bases). The source is an adult with an advanced solid tumor such as melanoma, head and neck, liver or kidney cancer. Sample: CD4+ or CD8+ T cells sorted from blood, taken in a trial of the OX40 agonist ivuxolimab. CDR3 DNA: TGTGCCAGCAGCGGGATAGGTTGGGAGCTGTTTTTT. This gives the protein CASSGIGWELFF.